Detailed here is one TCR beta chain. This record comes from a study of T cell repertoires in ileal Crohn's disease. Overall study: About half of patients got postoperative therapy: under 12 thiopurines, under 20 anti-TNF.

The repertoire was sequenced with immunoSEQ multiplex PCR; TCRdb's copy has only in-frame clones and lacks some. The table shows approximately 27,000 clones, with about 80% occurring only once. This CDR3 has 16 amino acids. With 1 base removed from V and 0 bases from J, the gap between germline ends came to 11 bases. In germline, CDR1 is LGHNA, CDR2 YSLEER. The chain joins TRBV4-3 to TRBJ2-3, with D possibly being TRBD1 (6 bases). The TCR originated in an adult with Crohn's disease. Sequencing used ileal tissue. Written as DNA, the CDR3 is TGCGCCAGCAGCCAAGGGACAGCCCTAAGCACAGATACGCAGTATTTT. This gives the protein CASSQGTALSTDTQYF.